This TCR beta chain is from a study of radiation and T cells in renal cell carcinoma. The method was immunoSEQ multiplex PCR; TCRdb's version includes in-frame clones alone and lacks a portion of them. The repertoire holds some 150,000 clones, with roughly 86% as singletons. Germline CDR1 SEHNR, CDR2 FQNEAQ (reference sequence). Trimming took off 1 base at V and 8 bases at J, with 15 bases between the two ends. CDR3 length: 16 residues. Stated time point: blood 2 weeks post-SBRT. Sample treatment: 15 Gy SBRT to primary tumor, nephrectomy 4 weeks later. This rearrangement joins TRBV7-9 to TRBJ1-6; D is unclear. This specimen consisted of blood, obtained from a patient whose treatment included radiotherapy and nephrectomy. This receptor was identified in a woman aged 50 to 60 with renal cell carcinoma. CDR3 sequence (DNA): TGTGCCAGCAGCTTAGATATTGGGCAGGACTATTCACCCCTCCACTTT. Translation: CASSLDIGQDYSPLHF.